This T cell receptor beta chain was profiled in a study of shared clonotypes between healthy human individuals. Study outcomes and limitations: Naive CD4 clonotypes were shared across a few donors at 5% to 6%. Clonotypes not shared had lower generation probabilities than those common to all four donors.

For this clone: No antigen is known for it.

V was cut by 5 bases and J by 2 bases, with 7 bases left in between. CDR3 length equals 13 residues. CDR1 and CDR2 (germline): SGHVS, FNYEAQ. At a deep level, the assay was run. Each subset's genomic DNA was shared equally among a number of immunoSEQ plates. Sequencing used immunoSEQ multiplex PCR; TCRdb keeps in-frame clones, though not all of them. Of over a million clones listed, roughly 97% were seen once; the top ten hold roughly 1.2%. The chain joins TRBV7-6 to TRBJ1-3; D is undetermined. The origin of this receptor is a man under 40 in good health. Source material: naive CD4+ T cells sorted from blood. Stated subset: CD45RA+ positively selected. The CDR3 DNA reads TGTGCCAGCAGCGCGGATCCTGGAAACACCATATATTTT. Translated, it gives CASSADPGNTIYF.